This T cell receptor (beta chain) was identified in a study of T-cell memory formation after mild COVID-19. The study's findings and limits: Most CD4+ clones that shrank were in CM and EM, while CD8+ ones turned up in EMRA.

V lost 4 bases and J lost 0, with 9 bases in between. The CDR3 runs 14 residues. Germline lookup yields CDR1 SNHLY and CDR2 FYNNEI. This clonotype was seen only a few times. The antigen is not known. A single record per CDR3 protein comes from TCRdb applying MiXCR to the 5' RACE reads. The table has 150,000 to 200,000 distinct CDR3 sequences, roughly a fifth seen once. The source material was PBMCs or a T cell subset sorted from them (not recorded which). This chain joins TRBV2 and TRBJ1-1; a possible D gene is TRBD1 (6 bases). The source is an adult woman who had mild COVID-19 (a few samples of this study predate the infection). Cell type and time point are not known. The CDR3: CASSGGLMNTEAFF. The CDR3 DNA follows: TGTGCCAGCAGTGGGGGGCTTATGAACACTGAAGCTTTCTTT.